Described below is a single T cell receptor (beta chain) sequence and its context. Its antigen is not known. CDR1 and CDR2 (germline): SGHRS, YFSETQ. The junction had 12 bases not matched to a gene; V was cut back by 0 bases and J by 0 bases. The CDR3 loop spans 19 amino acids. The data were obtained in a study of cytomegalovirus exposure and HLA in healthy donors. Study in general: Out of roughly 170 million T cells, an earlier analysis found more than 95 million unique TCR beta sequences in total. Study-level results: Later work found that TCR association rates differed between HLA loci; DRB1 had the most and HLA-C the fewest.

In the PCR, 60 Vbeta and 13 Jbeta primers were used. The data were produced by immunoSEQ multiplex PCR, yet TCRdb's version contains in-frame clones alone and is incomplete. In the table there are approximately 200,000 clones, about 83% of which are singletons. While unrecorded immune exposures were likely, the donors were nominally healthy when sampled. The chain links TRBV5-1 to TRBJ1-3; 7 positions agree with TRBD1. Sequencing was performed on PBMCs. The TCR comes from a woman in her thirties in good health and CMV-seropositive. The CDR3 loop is CASSLVVSGGLGSGNTIYF. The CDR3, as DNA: TGCGCCAGCAGCTTGGTGGTTTCAGGGGGATTAGGCTCTGGAAACACCATATATTTT.